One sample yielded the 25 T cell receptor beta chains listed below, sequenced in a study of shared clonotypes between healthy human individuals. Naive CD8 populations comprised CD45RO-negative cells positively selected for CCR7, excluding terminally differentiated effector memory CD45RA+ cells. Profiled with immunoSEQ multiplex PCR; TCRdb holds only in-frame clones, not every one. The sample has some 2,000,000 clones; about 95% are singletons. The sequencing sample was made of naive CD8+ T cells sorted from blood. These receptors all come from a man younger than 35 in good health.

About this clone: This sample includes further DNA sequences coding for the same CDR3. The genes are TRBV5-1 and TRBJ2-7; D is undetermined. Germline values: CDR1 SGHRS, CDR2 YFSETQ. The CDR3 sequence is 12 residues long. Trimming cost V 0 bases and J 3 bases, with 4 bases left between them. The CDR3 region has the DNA TGCGCCAGCAGCTTGGGCGACTACGAGCAGTACTTC. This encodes CASSLGDYEQYF.

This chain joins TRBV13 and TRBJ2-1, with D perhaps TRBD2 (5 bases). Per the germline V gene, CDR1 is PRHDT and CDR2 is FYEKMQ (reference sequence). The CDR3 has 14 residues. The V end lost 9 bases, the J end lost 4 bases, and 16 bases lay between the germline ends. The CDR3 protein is CASLTSGRYNEQFF. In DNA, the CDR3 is TGTGCCAGTCTGACCTCGGGGAGATACAATGAGCAGTTCTTC.

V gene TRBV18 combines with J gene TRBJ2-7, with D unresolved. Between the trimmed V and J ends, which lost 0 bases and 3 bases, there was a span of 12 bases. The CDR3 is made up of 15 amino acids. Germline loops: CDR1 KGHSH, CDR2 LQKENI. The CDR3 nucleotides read TGTGCCAGCTCACCACCGGGCGGTACCCTCTACGAGCAGTACTTC. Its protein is CASSPPGGTLYEQYF.

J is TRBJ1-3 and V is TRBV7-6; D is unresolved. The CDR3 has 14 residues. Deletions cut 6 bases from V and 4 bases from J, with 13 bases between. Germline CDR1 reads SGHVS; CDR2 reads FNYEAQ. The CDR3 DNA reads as TGTGCCAGCAGACCCCCGGGAGTAGGAAACACCATATATTTT. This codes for CASRPPGVGNTIYF.

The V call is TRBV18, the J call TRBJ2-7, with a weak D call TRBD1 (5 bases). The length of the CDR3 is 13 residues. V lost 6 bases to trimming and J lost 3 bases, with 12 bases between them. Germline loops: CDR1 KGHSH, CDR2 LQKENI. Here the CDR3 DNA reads TGTGCCAGCTCGCACACTGACAGCTACGAGCAGTACTTC. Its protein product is CASSHTDSYEQYF.

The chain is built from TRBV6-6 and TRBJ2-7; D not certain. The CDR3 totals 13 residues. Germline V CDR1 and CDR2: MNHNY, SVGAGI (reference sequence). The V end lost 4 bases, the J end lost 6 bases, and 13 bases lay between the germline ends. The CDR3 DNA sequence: TGTGCCAGCAGTTCTCAAGTTCTAAGCGAGCAGTACTTC. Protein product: CASSSQVLSEQYF.

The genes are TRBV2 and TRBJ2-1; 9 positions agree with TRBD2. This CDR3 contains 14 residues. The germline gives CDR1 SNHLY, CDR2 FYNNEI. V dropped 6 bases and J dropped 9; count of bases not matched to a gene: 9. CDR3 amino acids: CASSGALAGREQFF. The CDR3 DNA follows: TGTGCCAGCAGCGGGGCACTAGCGGGTCGTGAGCAGTTCTTC.

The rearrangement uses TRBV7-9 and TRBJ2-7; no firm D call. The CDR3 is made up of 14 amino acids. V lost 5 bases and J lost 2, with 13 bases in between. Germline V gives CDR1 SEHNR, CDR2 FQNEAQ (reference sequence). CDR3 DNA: TGTGCCAGCAGCAATCCCGCGGCCCCCTACGAGCAGTACTTC. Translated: CASSNPAAPYEQYF. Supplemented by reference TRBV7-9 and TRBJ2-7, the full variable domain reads DTGVSQNPRHKITKRGQNVTFRCDPISEHNRLYWYRQTLGQGPEFLTYFQNEAQLEKSRLLSDRFSAERPKGSFSTLEIQRTEQGDSAMYLCASSNPAAPYEQYFGPGTRLTVT.

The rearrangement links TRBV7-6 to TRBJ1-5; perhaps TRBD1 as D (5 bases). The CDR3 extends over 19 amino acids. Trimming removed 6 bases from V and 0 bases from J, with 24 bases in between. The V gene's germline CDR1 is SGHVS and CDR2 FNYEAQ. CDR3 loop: CASRWAGPVIHYSNQPQHF. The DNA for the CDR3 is TGTGCCAGCAGATGGGCAGGGCCGGTCATCCACTATAGCAATCAGCCCCAGCATTTT.

The CDR3 DNA is TGTGCCACCGGGTTGGCGGGATACCACGAGCAGTACTTC. It encodes CATGLAGYHEQYF. The J gene is TRBJ2-7, the V gene TRBV27; tentatively, D is TRBD2 (6 bases). The CDR3 has 13 amino acids. V was pared by 10 bases and J by 5 bases, with 18 bases between. Germline loops: CDR1 MNHEY, CDR2 SMNVEV (reference sequence).

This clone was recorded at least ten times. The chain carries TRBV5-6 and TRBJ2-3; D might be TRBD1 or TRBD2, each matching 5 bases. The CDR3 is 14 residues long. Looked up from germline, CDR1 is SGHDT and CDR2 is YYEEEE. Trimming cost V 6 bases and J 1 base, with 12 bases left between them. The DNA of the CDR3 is TGTGCCAGCACCCCTGGGGACGGCACAGATACGCAGTATTTT. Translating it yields CASTPGDGTDTQYF.

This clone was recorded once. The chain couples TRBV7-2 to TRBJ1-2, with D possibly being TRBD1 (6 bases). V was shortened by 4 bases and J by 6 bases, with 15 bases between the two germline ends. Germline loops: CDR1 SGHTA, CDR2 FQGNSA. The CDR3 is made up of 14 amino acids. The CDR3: CASSWMGGANGYTF. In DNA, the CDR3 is TGTGCCAGCAGCTGGATGGGGGGCGCGAATGGCTACACCTTC. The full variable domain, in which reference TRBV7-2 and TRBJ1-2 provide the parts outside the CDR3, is GAGVSQSPSNKVTEKGKDVELRCDPISGHTALYWYRQSLGQGLEFLIYFQGNSAPDKSGLPSDRFSAERTGGSVSTLTIQRTQQEDSAVYLCASSWMGGANGYTFGSGTRLTVV.

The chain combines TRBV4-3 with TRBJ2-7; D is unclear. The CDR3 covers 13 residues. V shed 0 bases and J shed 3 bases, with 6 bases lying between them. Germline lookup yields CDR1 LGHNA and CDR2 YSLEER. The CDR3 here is CASSQELHYEQYF. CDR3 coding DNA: TGCGCCAGCAGCCAAGAGCTCCACTACGAGCAGTACTTC.

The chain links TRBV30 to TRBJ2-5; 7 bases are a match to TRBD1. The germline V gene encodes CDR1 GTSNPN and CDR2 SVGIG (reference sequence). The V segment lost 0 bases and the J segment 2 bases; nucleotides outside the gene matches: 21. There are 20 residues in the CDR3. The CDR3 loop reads CAWSVGQGEPLPVGQETQYF. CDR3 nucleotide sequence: TGTGCCTGGAGTGTAGGGCAGGGGGAGCCCCTACCTGTGGGTCAAGAGACCCAGTACTTC.

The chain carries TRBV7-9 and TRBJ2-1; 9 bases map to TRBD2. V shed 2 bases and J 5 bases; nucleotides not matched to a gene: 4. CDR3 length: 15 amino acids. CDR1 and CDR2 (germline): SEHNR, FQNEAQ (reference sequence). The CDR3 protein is CASSLTSGPDNEQFF. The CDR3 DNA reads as TGTGCCAGCAGCTTAACTAGCGGGCCCGACAATGAGCAGTTCTTC.

CDR3 amino acids: CASSPGGALLEQFF. CDR3 bases: TGTGCCAGCAGTCCGGGGGGGGCTCTTTTAGAGCAGTTCTTC. This rearrangement joins TRBV27 to TRBJ2-1; TRBD2 matches at 8 bases. Trimming removed 5 bases from V and 10 bases from J; junction bases left unmatched: 10. CDR3 length equals 14 residues. The germline gives CDR1 MNHEY, CDR2 SMNVEV (reference sequence).

The CDR3 sequence: CASSASGTDYETQYF. CDR3 in DNA: TGTGCCAGCAGCGCCTCCGGGACGGATTATGAGACCCAGTACTTC. V gene TRBV9 combines with J gene TRBJ2-5; D is tentatively TRBD1 or TRBD2 (5 bases each). Germline V gene sequence: CDR1 SGDLS, CDR2 YYNGEE. This CDR3 contains 15 residues. With 3 bases removed from V and 5 bases from J, the gap between germline ends came to 17 bases.

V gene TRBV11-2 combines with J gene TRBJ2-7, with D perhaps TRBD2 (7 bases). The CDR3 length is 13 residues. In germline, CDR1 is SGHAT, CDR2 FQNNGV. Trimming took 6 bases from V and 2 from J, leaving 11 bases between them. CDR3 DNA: TGTGCCAGCAGGGAGGGGGGGACCTACGAGCAGTACTTC. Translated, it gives CASREGGTYEQYF.

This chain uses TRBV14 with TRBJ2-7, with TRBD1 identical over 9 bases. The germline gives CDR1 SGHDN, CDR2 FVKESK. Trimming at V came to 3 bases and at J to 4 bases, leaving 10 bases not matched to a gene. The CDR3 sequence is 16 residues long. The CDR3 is CASSQGRPGQGYEQYF. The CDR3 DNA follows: TGTGCCAGCAGCCAGGGACGACCGGGACAGGGATACGAGCAGTACTTC. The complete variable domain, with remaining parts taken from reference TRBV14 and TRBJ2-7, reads EAGVTQFPSHSVIEKGQTVTLRCDPISGHDNLYWYRRVMGKEIKFLLHFVKESKQDESGMPNNRFLAERTGGTYSTLKVQPAELEDSGVYFCASSQGRPGQGYEQYFGPGTRLTVT.

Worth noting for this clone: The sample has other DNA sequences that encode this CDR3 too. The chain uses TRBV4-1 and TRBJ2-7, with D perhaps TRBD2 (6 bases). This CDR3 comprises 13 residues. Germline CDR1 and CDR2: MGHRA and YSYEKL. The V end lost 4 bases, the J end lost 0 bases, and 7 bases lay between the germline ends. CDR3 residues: CASSPSVSYEQYF. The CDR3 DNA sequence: TGCGCCAGCAGCCCTAGCGTCTCCTACGAGCAGTACTTC.

The CDR3 loop is CASTQGQGFPYEQYF. The CDR3 DNA reads as TGTGCCAGCACCCAGGGACAGGGGTTCCCCTACGAGCAGTACTTC. The J gene is TRBJ2-7, the V gene TRBV6-5; 10 nucleotides agree with TRBD1. With 7 bases clipped from V and 2 bases from J, the junction kept 8 bases outside the gene matches. Germline loops: CDR1 MNHEY, CDR2 SVGAGI. This CDR3 is built from 15 residues.

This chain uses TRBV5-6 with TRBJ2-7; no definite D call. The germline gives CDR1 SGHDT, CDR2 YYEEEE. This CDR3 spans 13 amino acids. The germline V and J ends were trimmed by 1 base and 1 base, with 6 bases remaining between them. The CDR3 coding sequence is TGTGCCAGCAGCTTGTATGCATCCTACGAGCAGTACTTC. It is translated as CASSLYASYEQYF.

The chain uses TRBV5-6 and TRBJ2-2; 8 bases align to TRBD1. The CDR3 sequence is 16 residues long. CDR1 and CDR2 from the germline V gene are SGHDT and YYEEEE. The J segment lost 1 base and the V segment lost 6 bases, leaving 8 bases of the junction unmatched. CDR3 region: CASTRTGRLNTGELFF. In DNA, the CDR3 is TGTGCCAGCACGAGGACAGGGAGGTTGAACACCGGGGAGCTGTTTTTT.

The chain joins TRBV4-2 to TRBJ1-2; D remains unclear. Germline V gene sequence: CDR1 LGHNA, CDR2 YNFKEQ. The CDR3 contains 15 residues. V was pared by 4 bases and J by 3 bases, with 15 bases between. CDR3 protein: CASSLSMGADYGYTF. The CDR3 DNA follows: TGTGCCAGCAGCCTCTCAATGGGCGCCGACTATGGCTACACCTTC.

The DNA of the CDR3 is TGTGCCAGCAGCTTAGGACTAGCGGGAGCCCGCCAAGAGACCCAGTACTTC. Residues: CASSLGLAGARQETQYF. V usage is TRBV7-2 and J usage is TRBJ2-5; 12 bases line up with TRBD2. This CDR3 comprises 17 residues. Germline V gene lookup returns CDR1 SGHTA and CDR2 FQGNSA. Trimming cost V 1 base and J 1 base; bases outside gene matches: 4.